These 19 T cell receptor beta chains were sequenced from one sample in a study of shared clonotypes between healthy human individuals (dated by TCRdb to the early 2020s). Receptors were amplified or captured by the immunoSEQ multiplex PCR assay. Drawn from immuneACCESS, this table holds only the in-frame rearrangements with V and J called that TCRdb kept. Clones are partly lost; checked studies trace under half to an unresolved V gene and leave the rest unexplained. Here the sample has about 1 million clones; under 80% occur a single time. Nearly 1.5% of the sample lies in the top ten. The sequenced sample consisted of memory CD4+ T cells sorted from blood. In the paper's terms, the cell subset or site label means: CD45RA-negative fraction. All receptors derive from a man younger than 35 in good health.

This rearrangement joins TRBV6-1 to TRBJ1-2; 9 bases are shared with TRBD1. V lost 4 bases and J lost 8; bases outside the gene matches: 5. Germline V lookup: CDR1 MNHNS, CDR2 SASEGT. The CDR3 length is 13 residues. Here the CDR3 reads CASSALTGGGYTF. CDR3 DNA sequence: TGTGCCAGCAGTGCTTTGACAGGGGGAGGCTACACCTTC.

The chain links TRBV5-1 to TRBJ2-1; 9 bases are shared with TRBD2. This CDR3 spans 14 amino acids. The trim removed 3 bases at V and 9 bases at J, leaving 7 bases unmatched. Germline V lookup: CDR1 SGHRS, CDR2 YFSETQ. The chain's CDR3 is CASSSTSGGTEQFF. In DNA, the CDR3 is TGCGCCAGCAGCTCGACTAGCGGTGGGACTGAGCAGTTCTTC.

In nucleotides, the CDR3 is TGTGCCACCAGCGGAATAGGGAGGTCCAGCTCCTACGAGCAGTACTTC. Encoded protein: CATSGIGRSSSYEQYF. The chain uses TRBV15 and TRBJ2-7; a weak D match, TRBD2 (6 bases). The CDR3 runs 16 residues. From germline, CDR1 is LNHNV and CDR2 YYDKDF (reference sequence). V was clipped by 5 bases and J by 0 bases, with 17 bases between them.

V and J are TRBV27 and TRBJ2-5, with D perhaps TRBD1 or TRBD2 (5 bases each). V gave up 3 bases and J gave up 5 bases, with 16 bases separating them. CDR3 size: 15 residues. The germline CDR1 and CDR2 sequences are MNHEY and SMNVEV (reference sequence). Here the CDR3 reads CASSFPGTLGETQYF. CDR3 in DNA: TGTGCCAGCAGTTTTCCCGGGACCCTAGGCGAGACCCAGTACTTC.

V and J are TRBV2 and TRBJ2-5; 7 bases fit TRBD1. Germline V CDR1 and CDR2: SNHLY, FYNNEI. J gave up 4 bases and V 7 bases, and 6 bases lay outside the gene matches. CDR3 length equals 13 residues. As DNA, the CDR3 is TGTGCCAGCATTAGGACAGGCCCAGAGACCCAGTACTTC. It translates to CASIRTGPETQYF. Based on the CDR3 plus reference TRBV2 and TRBJ2-5, the full variable domain is EPEVTQTPSHQVTQMGQEVILRCVPISNHLYFYWYRQILGQKVEFLVSFYNNEISEKSEIFDDQFSVERPDGSNFTLKIRSTKLEDSAMYFCASIRTGPETQYFGPGTRLLVL.

The CDR3 loop reads CASSLAAGGVYEQYF. CDR3 in DNA: TGTGCCAGCAGCTTAGCGGCAGGGGGCGTATACGAGCAGTACTTC. This chain uses TRBV11-2 with TRBJ2-7; 8 nucleotides agree with TRBD1. J gave up 4 bases and V 1 base, and 6 bases lay outside the gene matches. This CDR3 is 15 amino acids long. CDR1 and CDR2 (germline): SGHAT, FQNNGV.

The chain couples TRBV5-1 to TRBJ1-1, with 7 bases aligning to TRBD1. This CDR3 has 13 amino acids. J was trimmed by 5 bases and V by 7 bases; bases with no gene match: 8. Germline-derived CDR1 and CDR2 are SGHRS and YFSETQ. For the CDR3, the DNA is TGCGCCAGCGAGACAGGGATGGGGACTGAAGCTTTCTTT. Translating gives CASETGMGTEAFF.

The CDR3 reads CASRDYRTDTQYF. The CDR3 DNA is TGTGCCTCCCGGGACTACCGCACAGATACGCAGTATTTT. V and J are TRBV5-6 and TRBJ2-3; 7 bases map to TRBD2. CDR1 is SGHDT and CDR2 is YYEEEE in the germline V gene. The length of the CDR3 is 13 residues. Germline trimming cut 10 bases from V and 1 base from J; bases unmatched to any gene: 6. The entire variable domain, with the rest obtained from reference TRBV5-6 and TRBJ2-3, is as follows: DAGVTQSPTHLIKTRGQQVTLRCSPKSGHDTVSWYQQALGQGPQFIFQYYEEEERQRGNFPDRFSGHQFPNYSSELNVNALLLGDSALYLCASRDYRTDTQYFGPGTRLTVL.

V gene TRBV7-9 combines with J gene TRBJ2-1; TRBD2 agrees at 9 bases. Germline loops: CDR1 SEHNR, CDR2 FQNEAQ (reference sequence). This CDR3 spans 16 amino acids. After removal of 3 bases from V and 8 bases from J, the junction contained 11 bases not matched to a gene. Here the CDR3 reads CASSFQIAGAGDEQFF. CDR3 nucleotide sequence: TGTGCCAGCAGCTTTCAAATAGCGGGAGCTGGGGATGAGCAGTTCTTC.

The chain links TRBV30 to TRBJ2-1; 10 nucleotides line up with TRBD2. Looked up from germline, CDR1 is GTSNPN and CDR2 is SVGIG (reference sequence). V dropped 5 bases and J dropped 7; count of bases not matched to a gene: 11. The CDR3 totals 15 residues. CDR3 residues: CAWAYGSGGANEQFF. The CDR3 bases are TGTGCCTGGGCCTATGGAAGCGGGGGGGCGAATGAGCAGTTCTTC.

Only a few counts were recorded for this clone. The genes are TRBV20-1 and TRBJ2-3; D gene unclear. The V gene lost 3 bases and the J gene lost 4 bases, with 5 bases spanning the gap. Germline loops: CDR1 DFQATT, CDR2 SNEGSKA (reference sequence). The CDR3 runs 11 residues. The CDR3 loop reads CSARSADTQYF. CDR3 DNA sequence: TGCAGTGCTAGGAGCGCAGATACGCAGTATTTT.

The rearrangement links TRBV5-4 to TRBJ1-1; D is unclear. CDR1 and CDR2 (germline): SGHNT, YYREEE (reference sequence). Trimming shortened V by 6 bases and J by 4 bases, and 19 bases separated the two germline ends. The CDR3 is 15 amino acids. Here the CDR3 reads CASTLGGAGATEAFF. The CDR3 bases are TGTGCCAGCACTTTAGGAGGCGCGGGCGCCACTGAAGCTTTCTTT.

The chain is built from TRBV5-4 and TRBJ2-6, with 7 bases aligning to TRBD1. The V gene end was trimmed by 4 bases and the J gene end by 10 bases; junction bases not matched to a gene: 17. Germline V gene sequence: CDR1 SGHNT, CDR2 YYREEE (reference sequence). This CDR3 is 17 amino acids long. The CDR3 nucleotides read TGTGCCAGCAGCACGGCCGGGACAGCAAAAGTTCTTAACGTCCTGACTTTC. Protein product: CASSTAGTAKVLNVLTF.

This chain connects TRBV4-3 to TRBJ1-2; no clear D. The CDR3 extends over 15 amino acids. V was clipped by 2 bases and J by 2 bases, with 12 bases between them. Per the germline V gene, CDR1 is LGHNA and CDR2 is YSLEER. The DNA for the CDR3 is TGCGCCAGCAGCCAACGCGGCCCGTCCAACTATGGCTACACCTTC. Its translation is CASSQRGPSNYGYTF.

The V gene is TRBV21-1, the J gene TRBJ2-7; the DNA was not compared with TRBD1, the D call given in the table. TRBV21-1 is a known pseudogene. This CDR3 is 13 amino acids long. The CDR3: CASSKRTGSEQYF. The CDR3 bases are TGTGCCAGCAGCAAGCGGACAGGGAGCGAGCAGTACTTC.

CDR3 sequence reads: CASSPTGQTPQYF. The CDR3 region has the DNA TGTGCCAGCAGCCCCACAGGACAGACGCCCCAGTACTTC. This sequence joins TRBV7-9 and TRBJ2-5; TRBD1 might be the D (6 bases). With 5 bases removed from V and 9 bases from J, the gap between germline ends came to 16 bases. From germline, CDR1 is SEHNR and CDR2 FQNEAQ (reference sequence). The CDR3 consists of 13 residues.

The V gene is TRBV5-4, the J gene TRBJ2-3; D gene ambiguous. V was cut by 5 bases and J by 3 bases, with 19 bases left in between. The CDR3 length is 16 residues. Germline CDR1 is SGHNT and CDR2 is YYREEE (reference sequence). The CDR3 is CASRVGLPQTTDTQYF. CDR3 sequence (DNA): TGTGCCAGCAGGGTGGGTCTCCCCCAGACGACAGATACGCAGTATTTT.

This chain connects TRBV5-1 to TRBJ2-5, with 11 bases matching TRBD2. Trimming took 0 bases from V and 7 from J; bases not matched to a gene: 8. The length of the CDR3 is 16 residues. Per the germline V gene, CDR1 is SGHRS and CDR2 is YFSETQ. The CDR3 region has the DNA TGCGCCAGCAGCTTGGATGGGACTAGCGGAGGCCGGACCCAGTACTTC. This codes for CASSLDGTSGGRTQYF.

The gene calls are TRBV28 and TRBJ1-5; 8 bases match TRBD1. CDR3 size: 15 residues. Trimming took 11 bases from V and 4 from J; bases not matched to a gene: 13. Looked up from germline, CDR1 is MDHEN and CDR2 is SYDVKM. The CDR3 region has the DNA TGTGCCTCTCGCGGGGGACAGGCGATTAATCAGCCCCAGCATTTT. Translated: CASRGGQAINQPQHF.